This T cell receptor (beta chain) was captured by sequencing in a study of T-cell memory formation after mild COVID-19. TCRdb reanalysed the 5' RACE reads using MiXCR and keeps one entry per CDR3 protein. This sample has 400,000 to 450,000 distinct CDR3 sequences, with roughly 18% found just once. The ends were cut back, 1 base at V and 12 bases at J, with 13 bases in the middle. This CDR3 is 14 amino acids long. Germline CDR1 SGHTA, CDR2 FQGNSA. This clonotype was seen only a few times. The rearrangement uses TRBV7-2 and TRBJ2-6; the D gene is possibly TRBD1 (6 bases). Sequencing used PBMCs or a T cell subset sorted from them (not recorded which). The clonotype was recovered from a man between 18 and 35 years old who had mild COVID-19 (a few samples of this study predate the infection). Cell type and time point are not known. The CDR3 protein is CASSLEGTMTVLTF. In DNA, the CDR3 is TGTGCCAGCAGCTTAGAAGGGACAATGACCGTCCTGACTTTC.